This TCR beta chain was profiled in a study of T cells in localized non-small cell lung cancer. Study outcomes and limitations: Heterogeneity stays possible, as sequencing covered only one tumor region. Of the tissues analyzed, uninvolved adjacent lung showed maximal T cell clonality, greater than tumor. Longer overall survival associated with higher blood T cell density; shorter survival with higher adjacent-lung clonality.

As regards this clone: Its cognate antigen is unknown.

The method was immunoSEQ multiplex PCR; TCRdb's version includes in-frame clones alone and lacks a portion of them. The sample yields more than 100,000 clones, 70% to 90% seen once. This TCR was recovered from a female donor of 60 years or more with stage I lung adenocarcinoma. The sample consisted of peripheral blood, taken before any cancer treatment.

CDR3 protein: CASSAIRDSSYNEQFF. The CDR3 nucleotides are TGTGCCAGCTCAGCGATCCGGGATTCGTCCTACAATGAGCAGTTCTTC. The chain uses TRBV18 and TRBJ2-1; possible D gene TRBD2, 5 bases. The CDR3 totals 16 residues. Trimming cost V 5 bases and J 1 base, with 15 bases left between them. CDR1 is KGHSH, CDR2 LQKENI, per germline.